A single sample gave rise to the 22 T cell receptor beta chains below, sequenced in a study of blood T cell repertoires in COVID-19 (dated by TCRdb to about 2020). Libraries came from the immunoSEQ multiplex PCR assay. What TCRdb holds here is the immuneACCESS table cut down to in-frame rearrangements. Part of the clones is not present; checked against another copy, under half of the missing clones reflect an unresolved V gene, and the others are unexplained. In this sample the table shows tens of thousands of clones, approximately 79% of which occur a single time. The ten most abundant clones make up around a quarter of the sample. The sequenced sample consisted of peripheral blood. The receptors were sampled from a man in his 60s with active or convalescent COVID-19.

The chain employs TRBV6-2 or TRBV6-3 and TRBJ2-5; D is possibly TRBD2 (5 bases). V lost 2 bases and J lost 5, with 15 bases in between. This CDR3 has 15 residues. The V gene's germline CDR1 is MNHEY and CDR2 SVGEGT. The CDR3 nucleotides are TGTGCCAGCAGTTACCCTTCTAGCCTGGGGGAGACCCAGTACTTC. This translates into CASSYPSSLGETQYF.

V usage is TRBV9 and J usage is TRBJ2-1; possibly TRBD2 for D (5 bases). The CDR3 has 15 residues. Germline assignment: CDR1 SGDLS and CDR2 YYNGEE. The V and J ends lost 0 bases and 4 bases respectively, with 11 bases between them. The CDR3 sequence: CASSVGAATYNEQFF. The CDR3 DNA follows: TGTGCCAGCAGCGTAGGAGCGGCTACATACAATGAGCAGTTCTTC.

The chain has TRBV14 and TRBJ1-2, with 9 bases matching TRBD1. CDR3 length equals 14 residues. With V trimmed by 5 bases and J by 6 bases, 7 bases remained unmatched. From germline, CDR1 is SGHDN and CDR2 FVKESK. The CDR3 spells CASSGRTGEDGYTF. Written as DNA, the CDR3 is TGTGCCAGCAGCGGTAGGACAGGGGAGGATGGCTACACCTTC. The whole variable domain, remainder taken from reference TRBV14 and TRBJ1-2, is EAGVTQFPSHSVIEKGQTVTLRCDPISGHDNLYWYRRVMGKEIKFLLHFVKESKQDESGMPNNRFLAERTGGTYSTLKVQPAELEDSGVYFCASSGRTGEDGYTFGSGTRLTVV.

This clone has more than one count but fewer than ten. The J gene is TRBJ1-1, the V gene TRBV3-1 (or the pseudogene TRBV3-2), with 8 bases identical to TRBD1. Germline V gives CDR1 LGHDT, CDR2 YNNKEL (reference sequence). The CDR3 length is 15 residues. V lost 4 bases and J lost 9; bases outside the gene matches: 13. The CDR3: CASSPTSGGAVKAFF. In nucleotides, the CDR3 is TGTGCCAGCAGCCCTACCTCAGGGGGCGCAGTGAAAGCTTTCTTT.

This chain links TRBV5-4 with TRBJ2-1, with TRBD2 matching 9 bases. The V gene's germline CDR1 is SGHNT and CDR2 YYREEE (reference sequence). The V gene end was trimmed by 3 bases and the J gene end by 4 bases; junction bases not matched to a gene: 2. The CDR3 totals 14 residues. The CDR3 protein is CASSSLAGYNEQFF. The CDR3, as DNA: TGTGCCAGCAGCTCCCTAGCGGGGTACAATGAGCAGTTCTTC.

The J gene is TRBJ1-1, the V gene TRBV27; D is uncertain. Trimming left V 5 bases short and J 1 base short, with 14 bases between. Germline lookup yields CDR1 MNHEY and CDR2 SMNVEV (reference sequence). This CDR3 has 15 residues. The CDR3 reads CASSRPATPNTEAFF. The CDR3 region has the DNA TGTGCCAGCAGTAGGCCCGCGACACCGAACACTGAAGCTTTCTTT.

This clone was found many times. V usage is TRBV10-3 and J usage is TRBJ2-2, with 7 bases matching TRBD1. The germline V gene has CDR1 ENHRY and CDR2 SYGVKD. J lost 6 bases, V lost 6 bases, and 7 bases had no gene match. This CDR3 comprises 14 residues. The CDR3 loop is CAIRGTELSGELFF. The CDR3 region has the DNA TGTGCCATCAGGGGGACAGAGCTTTCCGGGGAGCTGTTTTTT.

This clone appeared a few times. The rearrangement uses TRBV3-1 (or the pseudogene TRBV3-2) and TRBJ1-4; 8 bases are shared with TRBD1. In germline, CDR1 is LGHDT, CDR2 YNNKEL (reference sequence). V lost 4 bases to trimming and J lost 6 bases; unmatched junction nucleotides: 13. The CDR3 is 17 residues long. Here the CDR3 reads CASSPANYRGDDEKLFF. Here the CDR3 DNA reads TGTGCCAGCAGCCCCGCCAATTACAGGGGGGATGATGAAAAACTGTTTTTT.

This sequence joins TRBV10-3 and TRBJ2-3, with 15 nucleotides matching TRBD2. Germline CDR1 is ENHRY and CDR2 is SYGVKD. V shed 3 bases and J 2 bases; nucleotides not matched to a gene: 6. This CDR3 has 18 amino acids. CDR3 in DNA: TGTGCCATCAGTGATTCGGGACTAGCGGGGGGCCTCACAGATACGCAGTATTTT. This codes for CAISDSGLAGGLTDTQYF.

The chain links TRBV2 to TRBJ1-3, with a tentative D call TRBD1 (5 bases). V was clipped by 6 bases and J by 9 bases, with 12 bases between them. Germline V gene data show CDR1 as SNHLY and CDR2 as FYNNEI. This CDR3 contains 12 residues. In nucleotides, the CDR3 is TGTGCCAGCAGAGGGGATTGGGGCACCATATATTTT. Amino acid sequence: CASRGDWGTIYF.

The rearrangement links TRBV7-9 to TRBJ2-7; no clear D. Germline CDR1 SEHNR, CDR2 FQNEAQ (reference sequence). The CDR3 consists of 14 residues. Trimming removed 1 base at V and 6 bases at J, with 13 bases between. The CDR3 spells CASSLGADTGEQYF. The CDR3 DNA reads as TGTGCCAGCAGCTTAGGGGCAGACACTGGCGAGCAGTACTTC.

The chain is built from TRBV3-1 (or the pseudogene TRBV3-2) and TRBJ1-1; D is possibly TRBD1 (5 bases). Per germline, CDR1 LGHDT and CDR2 YNNKEL (reference sequence). V was shortened by 1 base and J by 0 bases, with 9 bases between the two germline ends. The CDR3 length is 15 residues. The CDR3 DNA reads as TGTGCCAGCAGCCAAGTCGCGGGGCTGAACACTGAAGCTTTCTTT. Amino acids: CASSQVAGLNTEAFF.

This rearrangement joins TRBV9 to TRBJ1-2; possibly TRBD1 for D (6 bases). The CDR3 runs to 17 residues. In germline, CDR1 is SGDLS, CDR2 YYNGEE. V gave up 1 base and J gave up 0 bases, with 16 bases separating them. The DNA of the CDR3 is TGTGCCAGCAGCGTAAGTCAGGGGCGCTTTTCTAACTATGGCTACACCTTC. This sequence encodes CASSVSQGRFSNYGYTF.

The CDR3 loop reads CASSPDRNLPNYNSPLHF. In nucleotides, the CDR3 is TGTGCCAGCAGTCCGGACAGGAATTTACCCAATTATAATTCACCCCTCCACTTT. The rearrangement uses TRBV6-6 and TRBJ1-6; 7 nucleotides align to TRBD1. CDR3 length: 18 residues. Trimming cost V 5 bases and J 4 bases; bases outside gene matches: 14. From germline, CDR1 is MNHNY and CDR2 SVGAGI (reference sequence).

The sample holds a few counts of this clone. V is TRBV6-5 and J is TRBJ1-1; D gene uncertain. The germline CDR1 and CDR2 sequences are MNHEY and SVGAGI. V was trimmed by 0 bases and J by 5 bases, leaving 7 bases between them. This CDR3 comprises 13 residues. In DNA, the CDR3 is TGTGCCAGCAGTTACTCGAGGGTAACTGAAGCTTTCTTT. Its translation is CASSYSRVTEAFF.

This clone was picked up many times. This chain links TRBV29-1 with TRBJ2-2, with D uncertain. V was pared by 5 bases and J by 2 bases, with 9 bases between. The CDR3 contains 13 residues. CDR1 and CDR2 (germline): SQVTM, ANQGSEA. The CDR3, as DNA: TGCAGCGTTCGCCGCGTTAACACCGGGGAGCTGTTTTTT. It specifies CSVRRVNTGELFF.

The genes are TRBV5-1 and TRBJ1-3; 7 bases match TRBD1. Germline CDR1 and CDR2: SGHRS and YFSETQ. The V and J ends lost 0 bases and 7 bases, in that order; junction bases with no gene match: 4. This CDR3 region has 14 residues. CDR3 coding DNA: TGCGCCAGCAGCTTGGACAGGGGAACCAACACCATATATTTT. Protein sequence: CASSLDRGTNTIYF.

V gene TRBV7-8 combines with J gene TRBJ1-2, with 7 bases matching TRBD1. The CDR3 runs 13 residues. Per the germline V gene, CDR1 is SGHVS and CDR2 is FQNEAQ. V was clipped by 10 bases and J by 4 bases; unmatched bases: 9. The CDR3 loop reads CATSTGVGYGYTF. Written as DNA, the CDR3 is TGTGCCACCTCTACAGGGGTCGGCTATGGCTACACCTTC.

The chain joins TRBV7-2 to TRBJ2-7, with TRBD1 identical over 8 bases. Germline CDR1 SGHTA, CDR2 FQGNSA. The trim removed 5 bases at V and 3 bases at J, leaving 12 bases unmatched. The CDR3 covers 16 residues. The CDR3 bases are TGTGCCAGCAGCCCGGGACAGGCAATTACGGACTACGAGCAGTACTTC. Protein: CASSPGQAITDYEQYF.

The chain uses TRBV6-1 and TRBJ1-2; TRBD1 matches 10 bases. Germline V lookup: CDR1 MNHNS, CDR2 SASEGT. The CDR3 extends over 16 amino acids. After removal of 0 bases from V and 6 bases from J, the junction contained 7 bases not matched to a gene. The CDR3 nucleotides read TGTGCCAGCAGTGAAGCGGGACAGGGGATAGCCAATGGCTACACCTTC. This sequence encodes CASSEAGQGIANGYTF.

The CDR3 DNA is TGCGCCAGCAGCTCCAAGACAGGGAGCTGGGATGGCTACACCTTC. As protein: CASSSKTGSWDGYTF. The chain employs TRBV5-1 and TRBJ1-2; 7 bases match TRBD1. J lost 6 bases, V lost 3 bases, and 11 bases had no gene match. The CDR3 runs to 15 residues. CDR1 is SGHRS and CDR2 is YFSETQ in the germline V gene.

In this sample, this clone turned up once. The chain recombines TRBV7-2 with TRBJ2-2; 15 bases line up with TRBD2. V dropped 5 bases and J dropped 5; count of bases not matched to a gene: 3. This CDR3 spans 16 amino acids. Per the germline V gene, CDR1 is SGHTA and CDR2 is FQGNSA. The CDR3 loop is CASSRTSGGATGELFF. CDR3 DNA: TGTGCCAGCAGCCGGACTAGCGGGGGGGCTACCGGGGAGCTGTTTTTT.